These T cell receptor beta chains were read from a single sample in a study of STAT5B mutations in CD4+ large granular lymphocyte leukemia. The protocol was immunoSEQ multiplex PCR, while the TCRdb copy is restricted to in-frame clones and leaves out a portion. The sample consists of fewer than 30,000 clones, just under 80% of them appearing once. The sequenced material came from CD4+ T cells from blood buffy coats. These receptors were collected from a human donor in good health. The CDR3 runs from the conserved cysteine through the conserved F or W. Fields, in order: V gene, J gene, clone size, D gene, CDR3 protein, CDR3 DNA. D genes are given only for firm matches. Clone size is shown for a subset of rows, as once, few, many or a class of expanded clone.

V: TRBV11-2; J: TRBJ1-2; size: -; D: -; CDR3: CASSATGGYTF; DNA: TGTGCCAGCAGCGCCACGGGGGGCTACACCTTC
V: TRBV19; J: TRBJ2-1; size: -; D: -; CDR3: CASRTRVDSYNEQFF; DNA: TGTGCCAGTAGGACCAGGGTTGACTCCTACAATGAGCAGTTCTTC
V: TRBV6-1; J: TRBJ1-5; size: -; D: -; CDR3: CATGGLGGIQPQHF; DNA: TGTGCCACCGGCGGGTTGGGGGGGATTCAGCCCCAGCATTTT
V: TRBV4-1; J: TRBJ2-7; size: -; D: TRBD2; CDR3: CASSRGTTDSYEQYF; DNA: TGCGCCAGCAGCCGAGGGACTACGGACTCCTACGAGCAGTACTTC
V: TRBV7-7; J: TRBJ2-5; size: -; D: TRBD2; CDR3: CASSLALAGVVGTQYF; DNA: TGTGCCAGCAGCTTAGCTCTAGCGGGCGTCGTCGGGACCCAGTACTTC
V: TRBV28; J: TRBJ2-1; size: -; D: -; CDR3: CASSSHTRSYNEQFF; DNA: TGTGCCAGCAGTTCCCACACCCGCTCCTACAATGAGCAGTTCTTC
V: TRBV5-1; J: TRBJ2-7; size: -; D: TRBD2; CDR3: CASTTESGRTNEQYF; DNA: TGCGCCAGCACGACAGAGAGCGGGAGGACAAACGAGCAGTACTTC
V: TRBV30; J: TRBJ2-5; size: -; D: -; CDR3: CAAHRGGIETQYF; DNA: TGTGCCGCCCACAGAGGCGGGATAGAGACCCAGTACTTC
V: TRBV11-3; J: TRBJ2-1; size: few; D: TRBD1; CDR3: CASSPGQVRTHNEQFF; DNA: TGTGCCAGCAGCCCCGGACAGGTTAGGACCCACAATGAGCAGTTCTTC
V: TRBV6-1; J: TRBJ2-1; size: -; D: TRBD2; CDR3: CAGNSGATYNEQFF; DNA: TGTGCCGGCAATAGCGGGGCCACCTACAATGAGCAGTTCTTC
V: TRBV30; J: TRBJ2-1; size: once; D: -; CDR3: CAWSLPTGSPYNEQFF; DNA: TGTGCCTGGAGTCTCCCTACCGGGTCACCTTACAATGAGCAGTTCTTC
V: TRBV7-2; J: TRBJ2-3; size: -; D: TRBD1; CDR3: CASSMGQEDTQYF; DNA: TGTGCCAGCAGCATGGGACAGGAAGATACGCAGTATTTT
V: TRBV11-2; J: TRBJ1-1; size: -; D: -; CDR3: CASSFNEGRGTEAFF; DNA: TGTGCCAGCAGCTTTAACGAGGGTAGGGGCACTGAAGCTTTCTTT
V: TRBV5-1; J: TRBJ2-1; size: -; D: -; CDR3: CASSLGGAYNEQFF; DNA: TGCGCCAGCAGTCTGGGTGGGGCCTACAATGAGCAGTTCTTC
V: TRBV2; J: TRBJ1-5; size: few; D: -; CDR3: CASSVRTRWESNQPQHF; DNA: TGTGCCAGCAGTGTCCGGACACGGTGGGAGAGCAATCAGCCCCAGCATTTT
V: TRBV10-3; J: TRBJ2-1; size: -; D: -; CDR3: CAISDPVLARDEQFF; DNA: TGTGCCATCAGTGACCCCGTGTTAGCACGCGATGAGCAGTTCTTC
V: TRBV28; J: TRBJ1-2; size: -; D: -; CDR3: CASSRGEGLVVGYTF; DNA: TGTGCCAGCAGTCGGGGGGAGGGCCTTGTGGTTGGCTACACCTTC
V: TRBV2; J: TRBJ2-1; size: -; D: -; CDR3: CASSGEYPAYNEQFF; DNA: TGTGCCAGCAGTGGAGAGTATCCTGCCTACAATGAGCAGTTCTTC
V: TRBV28; J: TRBJ1-5; size: -; D: TRBD1; CDR3: CASSPAGQGNQPQHF; DNA: TGTGCCAGCAGTCCCGCCGGACAGGGGAATCAGCCCCAGCATTTT
V: TRBV7-6; J: TRBJ2-2; size: -; D: TRBD1; CDR3: CASSPDRADTGELFF; DNA: TGTGCCAGCAGCCCGGACAGGGCGGACACCGGGGAGCTGTTTTTT
V: TRBV5-5; J: TRBJ2-4; size: -; D: -; CDR3: CASGGSGDLAKNIQYF; DNA: TGTGCCAGCGGGGGAAGTGGGGACCTAGCCAAAAACATTCAGTACTTC
V: TRBV7-7; J: TRBJ2-5; size: -; D: TRBD2; CDR3: CASSPVSGGTQETQYF; DNA: TGTGCTAGCAGCCCAGTATCGGGAGGGACCCAAGAGACCCAGTACTTC